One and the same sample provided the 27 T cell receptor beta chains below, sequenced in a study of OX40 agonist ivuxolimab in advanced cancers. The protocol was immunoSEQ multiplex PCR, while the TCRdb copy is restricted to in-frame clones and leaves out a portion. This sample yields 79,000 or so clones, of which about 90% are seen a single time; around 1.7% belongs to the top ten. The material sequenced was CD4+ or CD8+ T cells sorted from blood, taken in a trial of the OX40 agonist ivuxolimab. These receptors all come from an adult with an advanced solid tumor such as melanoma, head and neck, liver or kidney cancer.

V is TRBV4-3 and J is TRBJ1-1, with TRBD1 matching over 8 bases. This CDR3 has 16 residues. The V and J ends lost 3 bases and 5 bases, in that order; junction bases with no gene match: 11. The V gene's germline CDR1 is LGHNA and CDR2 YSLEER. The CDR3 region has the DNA TGCGCCAGCAGCCAGGCCTCGCAGGGGGCGCGGACTGAAGCTTTCTTT. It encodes CASSQASQGARTEAFF.

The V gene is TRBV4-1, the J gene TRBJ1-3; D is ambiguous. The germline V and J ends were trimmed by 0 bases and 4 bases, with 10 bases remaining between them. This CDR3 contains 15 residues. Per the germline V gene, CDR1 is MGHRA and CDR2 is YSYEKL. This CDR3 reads CASSQDLSPGNTIYF. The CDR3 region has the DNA TGCGCCAGCAGCCAAGATCTCTCCCCCGGAAACACCATATATTTT.

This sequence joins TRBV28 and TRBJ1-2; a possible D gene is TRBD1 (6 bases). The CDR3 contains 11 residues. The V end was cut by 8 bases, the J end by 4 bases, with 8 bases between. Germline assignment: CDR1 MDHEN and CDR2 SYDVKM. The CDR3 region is CASGDTYGYTF. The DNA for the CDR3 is TGTGCCAGCGGGGACACCTATGGCTACACCTTC.

CDR3 amino acids: CASTAGTSTDTQYF. The CDR3 coding sequence is TGTGCCAGCACCGCCGGGACGAGCACAGATACGCAGTATTTT. The chain recombines TRBV7-2 with TRBJ2-3; the D gene could be TRBD1 or TRBD2 (5 bases each). Trimming left V 7 bases short and J 0 bases short, with 11 bases between. Per germline, CDR1 SGHTA and CDR2 FQGNSA. CDR3 length equals 14 residues. The full variable domain, completed using reference TRBV7-2 and TRBJ2-3, is GAGVSQSPSNKVTEKGKDVELRCDPISGHTALYWYRQSLGQGLEFLIYFQGNSAPDKSGLPSDRFSAERTGGSVSTLTIQRTQQEDSAVYLCASTAGTSTDTQYFGPGTRLTVL.

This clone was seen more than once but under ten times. As DNA, the CDR3 is TGTGCCAGCAGCTCGCAGGGTATACTCACCTACGAGCAGTACTTC. Its translation is CASSSQGILTYEQYF. The chain uses TRBV7-2 and TRBJ2-7, with D possibly matching TRBD1 (5 bases). Trimming removed 4 bases at V and 2 bases at J, with 15 bases between. CDR1 SGHTA and CDR2 FQGNSA come from the germline V gene. The CDR3 is made up of 15 amino acids.

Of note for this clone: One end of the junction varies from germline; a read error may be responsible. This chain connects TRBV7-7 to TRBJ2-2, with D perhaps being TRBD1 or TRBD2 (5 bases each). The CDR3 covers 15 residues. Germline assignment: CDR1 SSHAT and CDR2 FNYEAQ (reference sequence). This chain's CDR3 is CASSLGTSNTGELFF. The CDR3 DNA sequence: TGTGCTAGCAGCTTAGGGACCAGTAACACCGGGGAGCTGTTTTTT.

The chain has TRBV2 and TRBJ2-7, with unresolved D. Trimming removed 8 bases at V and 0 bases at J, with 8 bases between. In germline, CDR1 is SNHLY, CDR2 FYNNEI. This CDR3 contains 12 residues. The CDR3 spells CASVDPSYEQYF. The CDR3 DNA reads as TGTGCCAGCGTAGACCCCTCCTACGAGCAGTACTTC.

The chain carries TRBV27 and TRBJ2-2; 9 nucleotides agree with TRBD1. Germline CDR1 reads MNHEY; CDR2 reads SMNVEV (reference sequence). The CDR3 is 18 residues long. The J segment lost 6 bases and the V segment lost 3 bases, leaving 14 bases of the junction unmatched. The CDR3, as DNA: TGTGCCAGCAGTTTTTTCGTTGGGGGGACAGGGTATTCCGGGGAGCTGTTTTTT. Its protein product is CASSFFVGGTGYSGELFF.

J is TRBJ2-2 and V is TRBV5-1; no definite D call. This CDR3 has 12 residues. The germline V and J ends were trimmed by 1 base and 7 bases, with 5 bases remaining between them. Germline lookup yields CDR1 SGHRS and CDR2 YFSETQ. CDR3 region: CASSLTNGELFF. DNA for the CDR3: TGCGCCAGCAGCTTGACTAACGGGGAGCTGTTTTTT.

Here the CDR3 reads CASSPRTFKGNTIYF. In DNA, the CDR3 is TGTGCCAGCAGCCCGAGGACTTTTAAAGGAAACACCATATATTTT. V gene TRBV6-5 combines with J gene TRBJ1-3; D is unresolved. The V end lost 6 bases, the J end lost 4 bases, and 16 bases lay between the germline ends. The CDR3 covers 15 residues. The germline gives CDR1 MNHEY, CDR2 SVGAGI.

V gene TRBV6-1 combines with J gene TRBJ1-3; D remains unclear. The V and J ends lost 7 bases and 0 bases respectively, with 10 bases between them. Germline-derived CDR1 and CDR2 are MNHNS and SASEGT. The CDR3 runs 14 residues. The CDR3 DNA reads TGTGCCAGCACCCAACATCGCTCTGGAAACACCATATATTTT. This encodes CASTQHRSGNTIYF.

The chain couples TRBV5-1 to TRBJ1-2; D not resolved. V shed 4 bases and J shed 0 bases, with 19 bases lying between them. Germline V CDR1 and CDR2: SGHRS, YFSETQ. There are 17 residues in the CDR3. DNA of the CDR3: TGCGCCAGCAGCCTCAGAACTGGACGCGGAGCTAACTATGGCTACACCTTC. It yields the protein CASSLRTGRGANYGYTF.

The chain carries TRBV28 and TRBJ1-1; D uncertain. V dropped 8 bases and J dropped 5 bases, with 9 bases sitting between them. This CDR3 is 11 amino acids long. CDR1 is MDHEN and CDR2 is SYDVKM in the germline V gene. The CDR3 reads CASDRGTEAFF. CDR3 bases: TGTGCCAGCGATAGAGGGACTGAAGCTTTCTTT.

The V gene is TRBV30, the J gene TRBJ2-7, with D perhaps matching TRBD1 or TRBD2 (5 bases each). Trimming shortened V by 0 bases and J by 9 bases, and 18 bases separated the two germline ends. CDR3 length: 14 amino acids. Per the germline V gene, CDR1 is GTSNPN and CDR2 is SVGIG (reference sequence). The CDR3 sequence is CAWSVGAGPGGQYF. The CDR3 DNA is TGTGCCTGGAGTGTAGGGGCAGGCCCCGGAGGGCAGTACTTC.

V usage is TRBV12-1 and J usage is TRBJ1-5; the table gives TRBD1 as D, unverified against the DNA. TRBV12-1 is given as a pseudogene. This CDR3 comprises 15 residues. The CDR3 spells CASSCIGTGTQPQHF. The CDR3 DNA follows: TGTGCCAGCAGCTGTATCGGGACAGGGACTCAGCCCCAGCATTTT.

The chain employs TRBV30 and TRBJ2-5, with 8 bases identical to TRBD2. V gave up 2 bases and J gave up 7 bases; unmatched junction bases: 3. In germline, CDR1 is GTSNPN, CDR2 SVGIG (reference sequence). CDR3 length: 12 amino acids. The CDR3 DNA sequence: TGTGCCTGGAGTAGCGGGAGTGGGACCCAGTACTTC. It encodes CAWSSGSGTQYF.

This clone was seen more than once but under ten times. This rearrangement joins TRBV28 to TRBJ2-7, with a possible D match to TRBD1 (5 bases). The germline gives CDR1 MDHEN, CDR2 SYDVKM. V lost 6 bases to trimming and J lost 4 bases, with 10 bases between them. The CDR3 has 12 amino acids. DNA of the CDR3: TGTGCCAGCAGGCAGGGTCAGTACGAGCAGTACTTC. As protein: CASRQGQYEQYF.

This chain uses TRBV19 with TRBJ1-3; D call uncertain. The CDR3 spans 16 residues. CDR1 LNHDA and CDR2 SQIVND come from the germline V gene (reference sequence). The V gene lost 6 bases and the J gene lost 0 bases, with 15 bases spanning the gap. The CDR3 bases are TGTGCCAGTAGAAGAGGGCCCGATATCTCTGGAAACACCATATATTTT. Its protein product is CASRRGPDISGNTIYF.

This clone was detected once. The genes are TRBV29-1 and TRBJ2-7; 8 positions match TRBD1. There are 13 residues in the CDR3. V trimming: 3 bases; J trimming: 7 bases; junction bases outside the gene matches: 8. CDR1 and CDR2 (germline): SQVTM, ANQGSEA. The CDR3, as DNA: TGCAGCGTTGAGCGACAGGGGTCGGGAGAGCAGTACTTC. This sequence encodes CSVERQGSGEQYF.

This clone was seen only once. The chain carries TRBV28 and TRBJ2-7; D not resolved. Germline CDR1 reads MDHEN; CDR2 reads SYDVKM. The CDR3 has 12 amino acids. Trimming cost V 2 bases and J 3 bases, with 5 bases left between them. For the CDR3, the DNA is TGTGCCAGCAGTTTAAAGGGCTACGAGCAGTACTTC. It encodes CASSLKGYEQYF.

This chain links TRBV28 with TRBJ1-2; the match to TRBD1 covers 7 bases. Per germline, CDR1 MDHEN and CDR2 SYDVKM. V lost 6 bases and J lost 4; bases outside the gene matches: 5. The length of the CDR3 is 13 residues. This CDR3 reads CASRGGTAYGYTF. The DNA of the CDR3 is TGTGCCAGCAGGGGGGGGACAGCCTATGGCTACACCTTC.

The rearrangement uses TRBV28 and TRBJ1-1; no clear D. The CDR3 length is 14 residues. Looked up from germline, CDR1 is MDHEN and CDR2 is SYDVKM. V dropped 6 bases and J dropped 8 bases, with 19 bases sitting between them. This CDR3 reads CASSGSGSSLEAFF. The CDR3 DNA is TGTGCCAGCAGCGGTAGTGGAAGTTCTTTAGAAGCTTTCTTT. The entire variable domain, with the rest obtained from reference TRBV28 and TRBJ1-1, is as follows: DVKVTQSSRYLVKRTGEKVFLECVQDMDHENMFWYRQDPGLGLRLIYFSYDVKMKEKGDIPEGYSVSREKKERFSLILESASTNQTSMYLCASSGSGSSLEAFFGQGTRLTVV.

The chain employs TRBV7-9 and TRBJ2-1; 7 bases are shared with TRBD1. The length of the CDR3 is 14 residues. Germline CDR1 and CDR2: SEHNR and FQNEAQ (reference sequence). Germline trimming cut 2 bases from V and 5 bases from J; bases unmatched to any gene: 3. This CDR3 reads CASSLWDSHNEQFF. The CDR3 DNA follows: TGTGCCAGCAGCTTATGGGACAGCCACAATGAGCAGTTCTTC.

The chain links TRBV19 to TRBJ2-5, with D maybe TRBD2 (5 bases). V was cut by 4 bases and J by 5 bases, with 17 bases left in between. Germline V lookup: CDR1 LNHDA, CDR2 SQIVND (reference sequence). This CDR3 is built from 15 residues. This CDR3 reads CASSSTGSAWETQYF. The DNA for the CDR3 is TGTGCCAGTAGTAGCACGGGGTCTGCCTGGGAGACCCAGTACTTC.

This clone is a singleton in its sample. The CDR3 reads CASSLGGRDGQPQHF. The CDR3 DNA is TGTGCCAGCAGCTTAGGGGGCCGCGACGGTCAGCCCCAGCATTTT. The chain links TRBV7-2 to TRBJ1-5; tentatively, D is TRBD1 (5 bases). In germline, CDR1 is SGHTA, CDR2 FQGNSA. The CDR3 is made up of 15 amino acids. V lost 1 base, J lost 6 bases, and 13 bases lay in between.

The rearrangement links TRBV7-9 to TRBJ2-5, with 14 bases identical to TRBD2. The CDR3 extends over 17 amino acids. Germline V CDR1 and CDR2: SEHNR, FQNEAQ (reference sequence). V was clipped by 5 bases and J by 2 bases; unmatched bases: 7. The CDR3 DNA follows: TGTGCCAGCAGCAAGGGACTAGCGGGAGTAGGGCAAGAGACCCAGTACTTC. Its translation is CASSKGLAGVGQETQYF.

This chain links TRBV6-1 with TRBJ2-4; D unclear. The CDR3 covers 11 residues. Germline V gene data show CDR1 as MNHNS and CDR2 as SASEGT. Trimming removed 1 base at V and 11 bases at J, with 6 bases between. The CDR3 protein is CASSEEALQYF. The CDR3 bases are TGTGCCAGCAGTGAAGAGGCTCTTCAGTACTTC.